Below are 12 T cell receptor beta chains sequenced from a single sample in a study of cytomegalovirus exposure and HLA in healthy donors. The study ran its PCR with 60 Vbeta and 13 Jbeta primers. Using immunoSEQ multiplex PCR, the repertoire was profiled, and TCRdb retains in-frame clones only, with some absent. The table lists roughly 190,000 clones, around 81% of them singletons. The sequencing input was PBMCs. These receptors all stem from a man aged 18-30 years in good health and CMV-seronegative.

The rearrangement links TRBV11-3 to TRBJ2-5; TRBD2 matches at 10 bases. The better agreement between TRBJ2-7 and the DNA end casts doubt on the J call. Looked up from germline, CDR1 is SGHNT and CDR2 is YENEEA. There are 14 residues in the CDR3. Written as DNA, the CDR3 is TGTGCCAGCAGCCCAACCAGCGGGGGGGACGAGCAGTACTTC. It encodes CASSPTSGGDEQYF.

J is TRBJ2-5 and V is TRBV29-1; 12 bases match TRBD2. This CDR3 has 14 residues. V was clipped by 2 bases and J by 5 bases; unmatched bases: 3. Germline values: CDR1 SQVTM, CDR2 ANQGSEA. The CDR3 DNA is TGCAGCGTTGAACTAGCGGGAGGGAGGGAGACCCAGTACTTC. Translated: CSVELAGGRETQYF.

A few counts support this clone. J is TRBJ2-1 and V is TRBV10-3; 10 nucleotides match TRBD2. Looked up from germline, CDR1 is ENHRY and CDR2 is SYGVKD. V lost 6 bases and J lost 0; bases outside the gene matches: 11. The CDR3 length is 18 residues. The CDR3: CAIREREGQMSSYNEQFF. Here the CDR3 DNA reads TGTGCCATCAGGGAGCGGGAGGGCCAGATGAGCTCCTACAATGAGCAGTTCTTC.

This chain uses TRBV5-1 with TRBJ2-3; TRBD2 matches 13 bases. CDR1 SGHRS and CDR2 YFSETQ come from the germline V gene. With V trimmed by 1 base and J by 5 bases, 4 bases remained unmatched. The CDR3 has 16 amino acids. CDR3: CASSLRTSGRVDTQYF. For the CDR3, the DNA is TGCGCCAGCAGCTTGCGCACTAGCGGGAGGGTAGATACGCAGTATTTT.

Details on this clone: Compared with germline, one end of the junction differs, possibly owing to a read error. The rearrangement joins TRBV7-9 to TRBJ1-1; TRBD1 agrees at 10 bases. CDR3 size: 14 residues. Germline loops: CDR1 SEHNR, CDR2 FQNEAQ (reference sequence). The CDR3 sequence: CSSSTGQGGAEAFF. The CDR3 nucleotides read TGTTCCAGCAGCACCGGACAGGGGGGGGCTGAAGCTTTCTTT.

This chain uses TRBV28 with TRBJ2-3, with 8 bases identical to TRBD2. From germline, CDR1 is MDHEN and CDR2 SYDVKM. Germline trimming cut 3 bases from V and 0 bases from J; bases unmatched to any gene: 14. This CDR3 contains 19 residues. CDR3 DNA sequence: TGTGCCAGCAGTTTGGTCTTAGCGGGATCGTCAGGGAGCACAGATACGCAGTATTTT. It specifies CASSLVLAGSSGSTDTQYF.

This chain connects TRBV5-5 to TRBJ2-1, with 8 bases matching TRBD1. This CDR3 region has 15 residues. The germline V gene encodes CDR1 SGHKS and CDR2 YYEKEE (reference sequence). After removal of 0 bases from V and 6 bases from J, the junction contained 5 bases not matched to a gene. CDR3 nucleotides: TGTGCCAGCAGCTTGGAGGCAGGGGGCTTCAATGAGCAGTTCTTC. This codes for CASSLEAGGFNEQFF.

This chain uses TRBV7-2 with TRBJ2-2; TRBD2 aligns across 12 bases. Germline V gene sequence: CDR1 SGHTA, CDR2 FQGNSA. CDR3 length equals 15 residues. V gave up 5 bases and J gave up 6 bases; unmatched junction bases: 4. As DNA, the CDR3 is TGTGCCAGCAGCCCGGCTAGCGGGGGGGCCGGGGAGCTGTTTTTT. It translates to CASSPASGGAGELFF.

The chain joins TRBV19 to TRBJ2-5; 12 nucleotides align to TRBD2. Germline CDR1 is LNHDA and CDR2 is SQIVND (reference sequence). The CDR3 runs 15 residues. J gave up 3 bases and V 7 bases, and 6 bases lay outside the gene matches. CDR3 sequence: CASMRTSGEEETQYF. DNA for the CDR3: TGTGCCAGTATGCGGACTAGCGGGGAAGAAGAGACCCAGTACTTC.

The chain uses TRBV6-1 and TRBJ1-1; no clear D gene. The CDR3 has 13 amino acids. The V end lost 1 base, the J end lost 10 bases, and 13 bases lay between the germline ends. Germline values: CDR1 MNHNS, CDR2 SASEGT. CDR3 protein: CASSEGRSLAAFF. As DNA, the CDR3 is TGTGCCAGCAGTGAAGGCAGGTCCTTGGCAGCTTTCTTT.

The chain carries TRBV7-8 and TRBJ1-1; D remains ambiguous. Germline V gene data show CDR1 as SGHVS and CDR2 as FQNEAQ. Trimming took 1 base from V and 2 from J, leaving 14 bases between them. This CDR3 is built from 16 residues. The CDR3 DNA sequence: TGTGCCAGCAGCTTAGTCCCGGGATATGTTAACACTGAAGCTTTCTTT. Its protein is CASSLVPGYVNTEAFF.

Written as DNA, the CDR3 is TGTGCCAGCCGAGAGACAGGGAACACCGGGGAGCTGTTTTTT. Translated: CASRETGNTGELFF. This chain links TRBV25-1 with TRBJ2-2; perhaps TRBD1 as D (6 bases). V was pared by 8 bases and J by 1 base, with 11 bases between. Per germline, CDR1 MGHDK and CDR2 SYGVNS. CDR3 length: 14 amino acids.